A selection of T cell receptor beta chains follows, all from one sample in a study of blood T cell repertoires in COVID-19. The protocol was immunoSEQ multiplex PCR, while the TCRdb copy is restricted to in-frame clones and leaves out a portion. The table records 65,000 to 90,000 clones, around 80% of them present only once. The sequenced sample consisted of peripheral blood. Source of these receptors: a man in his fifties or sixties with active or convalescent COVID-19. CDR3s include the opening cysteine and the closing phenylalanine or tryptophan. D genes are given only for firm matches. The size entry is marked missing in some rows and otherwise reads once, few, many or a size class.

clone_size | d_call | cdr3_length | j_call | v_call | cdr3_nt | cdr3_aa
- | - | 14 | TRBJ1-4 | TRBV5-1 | TGCGCCAGCAGCTTGTTTGACAGTAATGAAAAACTGTTTTTT | CASSLFDSNEKLFF
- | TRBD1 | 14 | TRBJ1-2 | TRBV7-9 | TGTGCCAGCAGCTCCTTCAGGGACAGCTATGGCTACACCTTC | CASSSFRDSYGYTF
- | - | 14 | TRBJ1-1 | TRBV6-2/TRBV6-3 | TGTGCCAGCAGCCCCCCGGCGGAGAACACTGAAGCTTTCTTT | CASSPPAENTEAFF
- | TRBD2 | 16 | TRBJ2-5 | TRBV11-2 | TGTGCCAGCAGCCGGGGACTAGCGGGGGAGGGAGAGACCCAGTACTTC | CASSRGLAGEGETQYF
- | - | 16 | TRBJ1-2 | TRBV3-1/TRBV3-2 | TGTGCCAGCAGCCAAGTTTGGCAGGCGACTAACTATGGCTACACCTTC | CASSQVWQATNYGYTF
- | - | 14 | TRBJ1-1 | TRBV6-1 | TGTGCCAGCAGTGATAGGTCCCGAGGGACTGAAGCTTTCTTT | CASSDRSRGTEAFF
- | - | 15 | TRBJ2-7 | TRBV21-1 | TGTGCCAGCAGCAAAGCGCTGGCTAGCACATACGAGCAGTACTTC | CASSKALASTYEQYF
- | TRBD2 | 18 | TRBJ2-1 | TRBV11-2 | TGTGCCAGCAGATCCGGGACTAGCGGGGGGCCCGACTACAATGAGCAGTTCTTC | CASRSGTSGGPDYNEQFF
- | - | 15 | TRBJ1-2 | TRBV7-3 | TGTGCCAGCAGCCCCTCCTCGGGGACAAGGGAAGGCTACACCTTC | CASSPSSGTREGYTF
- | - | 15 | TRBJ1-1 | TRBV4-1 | TGCGCCAGCAGCCAAGTTGGTCTTATGGGCGCTGAAGCTTTCTTT | CASSQVGLMGAEAFF
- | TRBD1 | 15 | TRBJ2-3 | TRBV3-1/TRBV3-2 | TGTGCCAGCACCTCCCGGGGACAGGGGACAGATACGCAGTATTTT | CASTSRGQGTDTQYF
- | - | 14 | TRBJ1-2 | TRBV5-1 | TGCGCCAGCAGCTTGTCTGGACAGTTCTATGGCTACACCTTC | CASSLSGQFYGYTF
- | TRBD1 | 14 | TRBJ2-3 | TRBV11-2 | TGTGCCAGCAGCTTAGCGGGACAGTCTGATACGCAGTATTTT | CASSLAGQSDTQYF
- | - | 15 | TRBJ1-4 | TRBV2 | TGTGCCAGCAGTGAATTTGTGCAGGTTTATGAAAAACTGTTTTTT | CASSEFVQVYEKLFF
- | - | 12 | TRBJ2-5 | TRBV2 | TGTGCCAGCAATACAGGGATGGGGACCCAGTACTTC | CASNTGMGTQYF
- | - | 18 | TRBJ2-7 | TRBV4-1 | TGCGCCAGCAGCCAAGATGGGGCAGGACCCAGCGCGACGGCTGAGCAGTACTTC | CASSQDGAGPSATAEQYF
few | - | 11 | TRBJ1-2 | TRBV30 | TGTGCCTGGAAACTTAACTATGGCTACACCTTC | CAWKLNYGYTF
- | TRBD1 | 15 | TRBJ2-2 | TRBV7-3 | TGTGCCAGCAGCTTAGGGCAGGGGGCGATCGGGGAGCTGTTTTTT | CASSLGQGAIGELFF
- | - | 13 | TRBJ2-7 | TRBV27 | TGTGCCAGCAGACCTTCCGGGGGTCGGGAGCAGTACTTC | CASRPSGGREQYF
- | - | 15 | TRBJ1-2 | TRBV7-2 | TGTGCCAGCAGCTTAGCGGTTGGCAATAACTATGGCTACACCTTC | CASSLAVGNNYGYTF
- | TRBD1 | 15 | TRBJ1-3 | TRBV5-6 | TGTGCCAGCAGCTTACGGACAGGGCCGGGAAACACCATATATTTT | CASSLRTGPGNTIYF
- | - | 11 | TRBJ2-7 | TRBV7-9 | TGTGCCAGCAGCTTAGCCTGGGGCCAATACTTC | CASSLAWGQYF
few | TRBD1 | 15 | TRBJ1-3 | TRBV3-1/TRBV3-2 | TGTGCCAGCAGCCCCGACAGGGTCTCTGGAAACACCATATATTTT | CASSPDRVSGNTIYF
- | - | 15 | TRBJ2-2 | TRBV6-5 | TGTGCCAGCACCAGGCCCCGTTCGGGGACCGGGGAGCTGTTTTTT | CASTRPRSGTGELFF
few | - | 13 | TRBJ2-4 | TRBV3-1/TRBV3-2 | TGTGCCAGCAGCCAATTCCAGGGTACCCTTCAGTACTTC | CASSQFQGTLQYF
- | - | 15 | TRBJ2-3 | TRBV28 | TGTGCCAGCAGTTTAGGACAGACCTGGTCAGATACGCAGTATTTT | CASSLGQTWSDTQYF
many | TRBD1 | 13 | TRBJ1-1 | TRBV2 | TGTGCCAGCAGCCTTTGGACAGGGCCTGAAGCTTTCTTT | CASSLWTGPEAFF
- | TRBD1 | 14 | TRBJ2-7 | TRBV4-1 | TGCGCCAGCAGCCAAGGCAGGGGGACCTACGAGCAGTACTTC | CASSQGRGTYEQYF
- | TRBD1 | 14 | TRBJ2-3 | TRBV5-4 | TGTGCCAGCAGCACCGGGACAGAAACAGATACGCAGTATTTT | CASSTGTETDTQYF
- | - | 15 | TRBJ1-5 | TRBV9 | TGTGCCAGCAGCGTAGGCGACAGTAGCAATCAGCCCCAGCATTTT | CASSVGDSSNQPQHF
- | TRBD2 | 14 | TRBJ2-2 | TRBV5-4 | TGTGCCAGCAGCTTAACACGGGGGGGCGGGGAGCTGTTTTTT | CASSLTRGGGELFF
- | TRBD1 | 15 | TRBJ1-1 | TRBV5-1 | TGCGCCAGCAGTTCCGGGACAGGGGTGGACACTGAAGCTTTCTTT | CASSSGTGVDTEAFF
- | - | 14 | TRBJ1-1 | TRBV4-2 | TGTGCCAGCAGCCCGGTTGTGGGGGAGGCTGAAGCTTTCTTT | CASSPVVGEAEAFF
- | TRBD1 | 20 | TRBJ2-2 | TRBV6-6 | TGTGCCAGCAGCACCCCCCGGACAGGGAGGAAATCGGCGAACACCGGGGAGCTGTTTTTT | CASSTPRTGRKSANTGELFF
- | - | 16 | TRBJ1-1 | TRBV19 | TGTGCCAGTACCCTGAGTGTGGCGGTCCGGGGCACTGAAGCTTTCTTT | CASTLSVAVRGTEAFF
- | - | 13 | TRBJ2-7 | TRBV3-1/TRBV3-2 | TGTGCCAGCAGCGTAGGACAAATCTACGAGCAGTACTTC | CASSVGQIYEQYF
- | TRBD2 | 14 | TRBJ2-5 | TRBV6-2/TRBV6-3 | TGTGCCAGCAGTTTAGGCGGGGGTGTAGAGACCCAGTACTTC | CASSLGGGVETQYF
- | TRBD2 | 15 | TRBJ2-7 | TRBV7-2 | TGTGCCAGCAGCTTTACTAGCGGGGGGGCGGCGGAGCAGTACTTC | CASSFTSGGAAEQYF
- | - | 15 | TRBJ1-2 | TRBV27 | TGTGCCAGCACCTCTATCGAATTAAAAGGGGGTGGCTACACCTTC | CASTSIELKGGGYTF
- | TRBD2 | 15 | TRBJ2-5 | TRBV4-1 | TGCGCCAGCAGCCAAGGACTAGCGGGAGGAGAGACCCAGTACTTC | CASSQGLAGGETQYF
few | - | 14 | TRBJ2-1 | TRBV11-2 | TGTGCCAGCAGCTTAGATGCGAGGGGGTATGAGCAGTTCTTC | CASSLDARGYEQFF